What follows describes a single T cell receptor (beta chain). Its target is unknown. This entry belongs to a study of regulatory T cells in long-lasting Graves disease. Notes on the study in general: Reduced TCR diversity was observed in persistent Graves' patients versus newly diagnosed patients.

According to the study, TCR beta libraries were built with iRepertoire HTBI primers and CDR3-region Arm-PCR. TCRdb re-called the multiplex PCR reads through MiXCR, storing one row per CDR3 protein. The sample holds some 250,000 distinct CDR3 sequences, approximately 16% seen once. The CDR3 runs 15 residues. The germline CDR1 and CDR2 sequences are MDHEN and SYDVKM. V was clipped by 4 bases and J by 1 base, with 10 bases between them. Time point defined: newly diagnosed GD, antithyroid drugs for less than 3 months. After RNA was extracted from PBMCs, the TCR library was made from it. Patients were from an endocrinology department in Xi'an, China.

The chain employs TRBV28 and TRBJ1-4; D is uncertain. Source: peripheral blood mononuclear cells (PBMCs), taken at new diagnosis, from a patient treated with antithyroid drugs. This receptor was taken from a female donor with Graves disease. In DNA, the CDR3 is TGTGCCAGCAGTTCCCACTTCAAAACTAATGAAAAACTGTTTTTT. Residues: CASSSHFKTNEKLFF.